These 25 T cell receptor beta chains came from one sample sequenced in a study of cytomegalovirus exposure and HLA in healthy donors. PCR primers comprised 60 Vbeta and 13 Jbeta primers. Only in-frame clones appear in the TCRdb table, and some are missing; sequencing was by immunoSEQ multiplex PCR. The sample records fewer than 150,000 clones, 80% being singletons. Source material: PBMCs. Receptor source: a young man in good health and CMV-seronegative.

V is TRBV6-6 and J is TRBJ2-3; 7 positions match TRBD2. From germline, CDR1 is MNHNY and CDR2 SVGAGI (reference sequence). This CDR3 region has 16 residues. The V and J ends lost 4 bases and 0 bases, in that order; junction bases with no gene match: 7. The CDR3 DNA reads as TGTGCCAGCAGTTTAATAGCGGGCGCTAGCACAGATACGCAGTATTTT. Amino acid sequence: CASSLIAGASTDTQYF.

In this sample, this clone turned up once. V is TRBV2 and J is TRBJ1-1; D unclear. The CDR3 contains 13 residues. The V and J ends lost 3 bases and 3 bases respectively, with 8 bases between them. Germline loops: CDR1 SNHLY, CDR2 FYNNEI. The CDR3 sequence: CASSDLRDTEAFF. For the CDR3, the DNA is TGTGCCAGCAGTGACCTAAGAGACACTGAAGCTTTCTTT. Drawing the rest from reference TRBV2 and TRBJ1-1, the complete variable domain is EPEVTQTPSHQVTQMGQEVILRCVPISNHLYFYWYRQILGQKVEFLVSFYNNEISEKSEIFDDQFSVERPDGSNFTLKIRSTKLEDSAMYFCASSDLRDTEAFFGQGTRLTVV.

In its sample, this clone was seen a few times. The chain joins TRBV28 to TRBJ2-7; TRBD1 matches at 9 bases. The germline CDR1 and CDR2 sequences are MDHEN and SYDVKM. CDR3 length: 15 residues. With V trimmed by 8 bases and J by 6 bases, 14 bases remained unmatched. CDR3: CASARPGQGTPEQYF. The CDR3 region has the DNA TGTGCCAGCGCGAGACCGGGACAGGGTACTCCCGAGCAGTACTTC.

The chain combines TRBV11-3 with TRBJ2-7; 13 bases agree with TRBD2. Germline V gene lookup returns CDR1 SGHNT and CDR2 YENEEA. The CDR3 has 15 amino acids. J was trimmed by 6 bases and V by 1 base; bases with no gene match: 3. CDR3 loop: CASSLGTSGGSEQYF. The CDR3, as DNA: TGTGCCAGCAGCTTAGGGACTAGCGGGGGTTCCGAGCAGTACTTC.

V usage is TRBV6-1 and J usage is TRBJ1-2, with 7 positions matching TRBD1. CDR1 and CDR2 from the germline V gene are MNHNS and SASEGT. The CDR3 consists of 14 residues. J lost 7 bases, V lost 4 bases, and 9 bases had no gene match. The DNA for the CDR3 is TGTGCCAGCAGTGCAATTAGGACAGGAGGTGGCTACACCTTC. Residues: CASSAIRTGGGYTF.

The chain has TRBV30 and TRBJ1-2, with 7 bases lining up with TRBD1. Germline lookup yields CDR1 GTSNPN and CDR2 SVGIG (reference sequence). CDR3 length equals 13 residues. J lost 5 bases, V lost 3 bases, and 6 bases had no gene match. Here the CDR3 DNA reads TGTGCCTGGAGCGAGGACAGGCGATATGGCTACACCTTC. Translating it yields CAWSEDRRYGYTF.

The CDR3 DNA reads as TGTGCCTGGAGCCGGGATTCCAAAAACATTCAGTACTTC. It yields the protein CAWSRDSKNIQYF. This chain joins TRBV30 and TRBJ2-4; D is perhaps TRBD2 (5 bases). This CDR3 region has 13 residues. In germline, CDR1 is GTSNPN, CDR2 SVGIG (reference sequence). Trimming stripped 3 bases from V and 2 bases from J, with 8 bases between.

V gene TRBV5-6 combines with J gene TRBJ2-5, with 12 bases matching TRBD1. Germline values: CDR1 SGHDT, CDR2 YYEEEE. The CDR3 has 16 amino acids. V shed 4 bases, J shed 5 bases, and the junction held 9 bases outside the gene matches. CDR3 DNA sequence: TGTGCCAGCAGCCCCGGGGGACAGGGGGCGCGCGAGACCCAGTACTTC. Amino acid sequence: CASSPGGQGARETQYF.

Comment on this clone: An end of the junction does not agree with germline; a read error may underlie this. The chain links TRBV6-5 to TRBJ1-5; D remains ambiguous. Germline CDR1 MNHEY, CDR2 SVGAGI. The CDR3 is made up of 14 amino acids. CDR3 protein: CASSRNRMGQPQNF. The DNA for the CDR3 is TGTGCCAGCAGCCGGAACAGAATGGGTCAGCCCCAGAATTTT.

Here the CDR3 DNA reads TGTGCCAGCAGCAAAATGCAGGGGTCTAAACTGTTTTTT. Its protein product is CASSKMQGSKLFF. This chain links TRBV21-1 with TRBJ1-4; the table's D call, TRBD1, was not checked against the DNA. TRBV21-1 is a listed pseudogene. This CDR3 comprises 13 residues.

V and J are TRBV18 and TRBJ2-7; D perhaps matches TRBD1 (5 bases). The CDR3 runs 13 residues. Trimming left V 2 bases short and J 3 bases short, with 8 bases between. Looked up from germline, CDR1 is KGHSH and CDR2 is LQKENI. In nucleotides, the CDR3 is TGTGCCAGCTCACCAAGGACAAACTACGAGCAGTACTTC. Translating it yields CASSPRTNYEQYF.

DNA for the CDR3: TGTGCCAGCAGCTTAGAAGGGACAGGGGTTGGTACCGGGGAGCTGTTTTTT. It is translated as CASSLEGTGVGTGELFF. The rearrangement uses TRBV7-3 and TRBJ2-2, with 10 positions matching TRBD1. The ends lost 2 bases at V and 5 bases at J; junction bases unmatched: 8. CDR3 length: 17 amino acids. The germline V gene has CDR1 SGHTA and CDR2 FQGTGA.

V and J are TRBV19 and TRBJ1-5, with D unresolved. The V gene lost 10 bases and the J gene lost 0 bases, with 22 bases spanning the gap. Germline V gene lookup returns CDR1 LNHDA and CDR2 SQIVND (reference sequence). The CDR3 covers 17 residues. The CDR3 bases are TGTGCCACCTCAAACCGGGGTGGTGAACTTAGCAATCAGCCCCAGCATTTT. Its protein product is CATSNRGGELSNQPQHF.

This rearrangement joins TRBV27 to TRBJ1-2, with D possibly TRBD1 on 5 matching bases. The CDR3 runs 13 residues. Per germline, CDR1 MNHEY and CDR2 SMNVEV (reference sequence). Trimming cost V 6 bases and J 4 bases, with 12 bases left between them. Here the CDR3 DNA reads TGTGCCAGCAGGCGAGGACAACGCTATGGCTACACCTTC. It translates to CASRRGQRYGYTF.

The chain is built from TRBV15 and TRBJ1-1, with 8 bases matching TRBD1. Trimming removed 9 bases from V and 0 bases from J; junction bases left unmatched: 6. The CDR3 is 14 amino acids. CDR1 is LNHNV and CDR2 is YYDKDF in the germline V gene (reference sequence). The CDR3 spells CATQKGQVNTEAFF. The CDR3 DNA sequence: TGTGCCACGCAAAAGGGACAGGTGAACACTGAAGCTTTCTTT.

The chain combines TRBV18 with TRBJ1-1; tentative D call: TRBD1 (5 bases). The length of the CDR3 is 15 residues. V lost 5 bases and J lost 4, with 17 bases in between. Germline V lookup: CDR1 KGHSH, CDR2 LQKENI. The CDR3 coding sequence is TGTGCCAGCTCAAACCGGGAGGGGTCGGGCACTGAAGCTTTCTTT. Protein product: CASSNREGSGTEAFF.

CDR3 in amino acids: CASSQAAGTSGAPQYF. DNA for the CDR3: TGCGCCAGCAGCCAAGCAGCCGGGACTAGCGGGGCTCCGCAGTATTTT. The V call is TRBV4-1, the J call TRBJ2-3; 13 bases are a match to TRBD2. In germline, CDR1 is MGHRA, CDR2 YSYEKL. The CDR3 runs to 16 residues. The V segment lost 1 base and the J segment 10 bases; nucleotides outside the gene matches: 8.

This chain uses TRBV5-6 with TRBJ2-7, with 9 bases fitting TRBD2. V shed 5 bases, J shed 6 bases, and the junction held 6 bases outside the gene matches. This CDR3 has 13 residues. Germline CDR1 SGHDT, CDR2 YYEEEE. This chain's CDR3 is CASSLAGEGEQYF. For the CDR3, the DNA is TGTGCCAGCAGTTTAGCGGGAGAGGGCGAGCAGTACTTC.

The V and J genes are TRBV12-5 and TRBJ2-7, with 11 bases matching TRBD2. CDR1 is LGHNT and CDR2 is FRNRAP in the germline V gene. With 0 bases clipped from V and 2 bases from J, the junction kept 9 bases outside the gene matches. The CDR3 length is 18 residues. The CDR3 protein is CASGLVLAGAGFAYEQYF. The CDR3 bases are TGTGCTAGTGGTTTGGTACTAGCGGGGGCCGGTTTCGCCTACGAGCAGTACTTC.

The CDR3 bases are TGTGCCAGTCAACAGGGCAACCGAGTTCTTGAAGCTTTCTTT. As protein: CASQQGNRVLEAFF. J is TRBJ1-1 and V is TRBV6-5; possible D gene TRBD1, 6 bases. Trimming stripped 9 bases from V and 7 bases from J, with 21 bases between. This CDR3 is built from 14 residues. Germline CDR1 MNHEY, CDR2 SVGAGI.

J is TRBJ1-2 and V is TRBV28; D gene ambiguous. Trimming took off 8 bases at V and 8 bases at J, with 18 bases between the two ends. The CDR3 runs 13 residues. Germline CDR1 is MDHEN and CDR2 is SYDVKM. CDR3: CASGQRTFGGYTF. In nucleotides, the CDR3 is TGTGCCAGCGGCCAAAGAACTTTCGGGGGCTACACCTTC.

This clone was counted between two and nine times. V gene TRBV4-1 combines with J gene TRBJ2-3; 9 nucleotides align to TRBD2. The CDR3 runs 15 residues. V trimming: 5 bases; J trimming: 4 bases; junction bases outside the gene matches: 7. Germline CDR1 MGHRA, CDR2 YSYEKL. The CDR3 here is CASSTRRGGPDTQYF. The CDR3 nucleotides read TGCGCCAGCAGCACCAGGCGGGGGGGACCAGATACGCAGTATTTT.

The chain is built from TRBV18 and TRBJ2-2; 11 bases agree with TRBD1. Trimming at V came to 3 bases and at J to 2 bases, leaving 5 bases not matched to a gene. Looked up from germline, CDR1 is KGHSH and CDR2 is LQKENI. The CDR3 extends over 17 amino acids. As DNA, the CDR3 is TGTGCCAGCTCACCTCCGGGACAGGGGGTAAACACCGGGGAGCTGTTTTTT. It specifies CASSPPGQGVNTGELFF.

This clone was recorded a few times. The V call is TRBV4-1, the J call TRBJ2-1; 9 bases map to TRBD1. The CDR3 has 15 amino acids. V shed 0 bases and J 9 bases; nucleotides not matched to a gene: 6. Germline CDR1 MGHRA, CDR2 YSYEKL. CDR3 nucleotide sequence: TGCGCCAGCAGCCAAGAGGGGGACAGGGTTGGTGAGCAGTTCTTC. Translating it yields CASSQEGDRVGEQFF.

J is TRBJ1-6 and V is TRBV7-8; 7 bases agree with TRBD1. Germline values: CDR1 SGHVS, CDR2 FQNEAQ. V lost 5 bases and J lost 7; bases outside the gene matches: 8. This CDR3 region has 15 residues. CDR3 in amino acids: CASSLRDSKNSPLHF. Here the CDR3 DNA reads TGTGCCAGCAGCCTCCGGGACAGTAAGAATTCACCCCTCCACTTT.